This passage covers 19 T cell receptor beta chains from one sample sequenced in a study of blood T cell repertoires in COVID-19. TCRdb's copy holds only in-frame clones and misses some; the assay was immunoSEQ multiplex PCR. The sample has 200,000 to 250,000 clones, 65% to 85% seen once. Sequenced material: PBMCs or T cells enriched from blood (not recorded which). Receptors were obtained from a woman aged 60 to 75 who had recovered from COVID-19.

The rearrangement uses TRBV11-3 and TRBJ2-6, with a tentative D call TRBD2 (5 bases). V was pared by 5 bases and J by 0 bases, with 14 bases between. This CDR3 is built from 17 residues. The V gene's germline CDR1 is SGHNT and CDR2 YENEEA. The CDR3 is CASSQSYGNSGANVLTF. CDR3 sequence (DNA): TGTGCCAGCAGCCAATCCTACGGGAACTCTGGGGCCAACGTCCTGACTTTC.

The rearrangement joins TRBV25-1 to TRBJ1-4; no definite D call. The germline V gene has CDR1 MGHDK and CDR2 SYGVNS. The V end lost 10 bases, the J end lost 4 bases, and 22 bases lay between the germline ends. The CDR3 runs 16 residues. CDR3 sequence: CATARTRGTGNEKLFF. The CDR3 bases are TGTGCCACCGCCCGGACCCGGGGTACCGGTAATGAAAAACTGTTTTTT.

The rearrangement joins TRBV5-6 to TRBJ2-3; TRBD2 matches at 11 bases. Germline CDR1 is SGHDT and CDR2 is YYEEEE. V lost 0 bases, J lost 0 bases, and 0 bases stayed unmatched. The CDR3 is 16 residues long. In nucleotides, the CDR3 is TGTGCCAGCAGCTTGGTAGCGGGGGGGAGCACAGATACGCAGTATTTT. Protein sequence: CASSLVAGGSTDTQYF.

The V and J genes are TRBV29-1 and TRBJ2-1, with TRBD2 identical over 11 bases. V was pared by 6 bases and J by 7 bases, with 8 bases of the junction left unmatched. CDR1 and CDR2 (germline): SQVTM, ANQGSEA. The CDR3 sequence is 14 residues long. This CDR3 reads CSVGIAGGPNEQFF. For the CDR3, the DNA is TGCAGCGTAGGCATAGCGGGAGGGCCGAATGAGCAGTTCTTC.

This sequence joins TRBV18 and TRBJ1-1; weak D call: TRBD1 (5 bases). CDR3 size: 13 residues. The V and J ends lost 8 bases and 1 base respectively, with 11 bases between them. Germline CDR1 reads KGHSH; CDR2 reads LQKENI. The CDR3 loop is CASLQAQNTEAFF. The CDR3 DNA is TGTGCCAGCCTACAGGCGCAGAACACTGAAGCTTTCTTT. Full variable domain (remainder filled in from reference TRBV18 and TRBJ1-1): NAGVMQNPRHLVRRRGQEARLRCSPMKGHSHVYWYRQLPEEGLKFMVYLQKENIIDESGMPKERFSAEFPKEGPSILRIQQVVRGDSAAYFCASLQAQNTEAFFGQGTRLTVV.

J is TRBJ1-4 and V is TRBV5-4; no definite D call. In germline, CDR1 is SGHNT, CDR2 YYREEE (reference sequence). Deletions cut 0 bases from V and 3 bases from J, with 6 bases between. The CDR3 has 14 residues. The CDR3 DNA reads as TGTGCCAGCAGCTTGGCTGAGCCTAATGAAAAACTGTTTTTT. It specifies CASSLAEPNEKLFF.

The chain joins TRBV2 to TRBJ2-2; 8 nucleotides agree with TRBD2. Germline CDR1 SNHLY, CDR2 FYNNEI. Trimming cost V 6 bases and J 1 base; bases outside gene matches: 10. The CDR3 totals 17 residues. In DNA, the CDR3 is TGTGCCAGCAGGGGGCCGGGAGGGGCGCTGAACACCGGGGAGCTGTTTTTT. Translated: CASRGPGGALNTGELFF.

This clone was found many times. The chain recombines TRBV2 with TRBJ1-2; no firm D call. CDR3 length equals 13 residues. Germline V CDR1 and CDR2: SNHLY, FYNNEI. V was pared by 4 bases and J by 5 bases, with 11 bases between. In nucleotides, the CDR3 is TGTGCCAGCAGTGGAGACGGGAAATATGGCTACACCTTC. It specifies CASSGDGKYGYTF.

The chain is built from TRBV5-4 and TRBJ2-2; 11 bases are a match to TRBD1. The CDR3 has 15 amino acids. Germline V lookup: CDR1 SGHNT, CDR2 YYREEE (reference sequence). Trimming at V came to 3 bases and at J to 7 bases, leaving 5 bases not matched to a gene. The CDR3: CASSSDRGRIGELFF. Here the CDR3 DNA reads TGTGCCAGCAGCTCGGACAGGGGGCGAATCGGGGAGCTGTTTTTT. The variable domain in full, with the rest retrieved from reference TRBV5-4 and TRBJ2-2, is ETGVTQSPTHLIKTRGQQVTLRCSSQSGHNTVSWYQQALGQGPQFIFQYYREEENGRGNFPPRFSGLQFPNYSSELNVNALELDDSALYLCASSSDRGRIGELFFGEGSRLTVL.

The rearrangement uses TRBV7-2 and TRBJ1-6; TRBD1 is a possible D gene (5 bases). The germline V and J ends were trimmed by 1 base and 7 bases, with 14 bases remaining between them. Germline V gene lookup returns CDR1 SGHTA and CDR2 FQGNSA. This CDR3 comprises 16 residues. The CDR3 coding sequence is TGTGCCAGCAGCTTAGGGAGGGACGGAAGGAATTCACCCCTCCACTTT. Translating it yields CASSLGRDGRNSPLHF.

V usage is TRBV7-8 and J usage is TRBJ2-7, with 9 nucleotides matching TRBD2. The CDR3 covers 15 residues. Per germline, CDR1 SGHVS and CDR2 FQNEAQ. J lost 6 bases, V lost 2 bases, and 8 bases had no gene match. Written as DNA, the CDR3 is TGTGCCAGCAGCTTAACAGATCTAGCGGGAAGCGAGCAGTACTTC. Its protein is CASSLTDLAGSEQYF. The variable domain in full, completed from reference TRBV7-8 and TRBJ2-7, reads GAGVSQSPRYKVAKRGQDVALRCDPISGHVSLFWYQQALGQGPEFLTYFQNEAQLDKSGLPSDRFFAERPEGSVSTLKIQRTQQEDSAVYLCASSLTDLAGSEQYFGPGTRLTVT.

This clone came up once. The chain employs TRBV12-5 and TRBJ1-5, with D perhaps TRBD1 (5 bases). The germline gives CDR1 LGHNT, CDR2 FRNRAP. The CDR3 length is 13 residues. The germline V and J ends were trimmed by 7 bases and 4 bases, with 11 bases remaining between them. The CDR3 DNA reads TGTGCTAGTGCCGACAGTGGGAATCAGCCCCAGCATTTT. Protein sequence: CASADSGNQPQHF.

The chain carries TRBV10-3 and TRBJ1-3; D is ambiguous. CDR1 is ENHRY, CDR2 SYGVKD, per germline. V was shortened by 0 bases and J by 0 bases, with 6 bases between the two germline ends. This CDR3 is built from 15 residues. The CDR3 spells CAISESLLSGNTIYF. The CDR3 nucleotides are TGTGCCATCAGTGAGTCGTTACTCTCTGGAAACACCATATATTTT.

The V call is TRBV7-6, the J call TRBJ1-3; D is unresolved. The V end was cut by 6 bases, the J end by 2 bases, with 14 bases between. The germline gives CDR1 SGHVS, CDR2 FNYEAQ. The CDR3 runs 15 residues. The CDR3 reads CASSSGMHTGNTIYF. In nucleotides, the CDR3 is TGTGCCAGCAGTTCGGGAATGCACACTGGAAACACCATATATTTT.

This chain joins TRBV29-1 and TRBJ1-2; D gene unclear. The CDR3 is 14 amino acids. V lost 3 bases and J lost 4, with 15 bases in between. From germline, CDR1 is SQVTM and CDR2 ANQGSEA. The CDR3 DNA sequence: TGCAGCGTTGATAACCGGGGATGGGGCTATGGCTACACCTTC. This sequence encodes CSVDNRGWGYGYTF.

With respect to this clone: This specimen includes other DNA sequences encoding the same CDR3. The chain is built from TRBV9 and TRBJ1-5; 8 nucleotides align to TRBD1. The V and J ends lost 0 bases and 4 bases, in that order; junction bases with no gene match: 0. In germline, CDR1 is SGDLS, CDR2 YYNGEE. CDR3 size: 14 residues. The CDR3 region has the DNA TGTGCCAGCAGCGTAGGACAGGGGAATCAGCCCCAGCATTTT. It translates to CASSVGQGNQPQHF.

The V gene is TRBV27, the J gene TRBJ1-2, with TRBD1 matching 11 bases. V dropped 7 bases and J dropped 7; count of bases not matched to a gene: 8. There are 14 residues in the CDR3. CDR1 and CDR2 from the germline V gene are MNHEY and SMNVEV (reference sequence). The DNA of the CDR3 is TGTGCCAGCACTAGGACAGGGGGCGTCGGTGGCTACACCTTC. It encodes CASTRTGGVGGYTF.

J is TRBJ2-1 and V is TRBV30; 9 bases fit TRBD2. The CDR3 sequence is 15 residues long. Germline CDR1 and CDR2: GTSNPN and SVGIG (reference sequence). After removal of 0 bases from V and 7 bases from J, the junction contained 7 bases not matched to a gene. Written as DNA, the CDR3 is TGTGCCTGGAGTGTACAATTAGCGGGAGAGAATGAGCAGTTCTTC. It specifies CAWSVQLAGENEQFF.

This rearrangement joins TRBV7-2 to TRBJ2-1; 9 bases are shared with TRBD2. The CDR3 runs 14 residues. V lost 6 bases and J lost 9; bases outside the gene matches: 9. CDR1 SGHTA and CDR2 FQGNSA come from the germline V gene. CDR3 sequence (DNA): TGTGCCAGCAGTTTTCTAGGGACTAGCATTGAGCAGTTCTTC. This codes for CASSFLGTSIEQFF.